This T cell receptor beta chain was sequenced in a study of beta chain features in type 1 diabetes (dated by TCRdb to 2017 to 2018). The study in broad terms: Patients and healthy donors did not differ in mean age, gender distribution, total cell number or subset yield. Whereas all 28 donors provided naive and central memory subsets, regulatory and stem cell-like memory subsets were isolated from just 8 patients and about eight healthy donors. A total of about 110,000,000 sorted cells were examined across all samples, and a strong correlation was observed between cell number per subset and RNA yield. The study compared TCRB repertoires of sorted circulating CD4+ T cell subsets between recently diagnosed type 1 diabetes patients and matched healthy donors. Broad study findings and their caveats: Because small numbers of individuals were included in the HLA sub-analyses, any influence of HLA type on TCRB rearrangement was left unresolved. Because cDNA was sequenced instead of genomic DNA, activated cells with high expression could be over-represented, although the groups did not differ in activation or CD3 levels. Patients with type 1 diabetes made fewer insertions and deleted more nucleotides at VDJ recombination sites, implying thymic rearrangement abnormalities. Shorter templates might have been favored by PCR, but patient and control samples were amplified and corrected together, so both groups would have been affected equally by any skew. The naive, central memory and regulatory TCRB repertoires appeared to resemble one another more closely among patients than among healthy donors. In all four CD4+ subsets, TCRB CDR3 length was moderately but significantly shorter in type 1 diabetes patients.

Each donor gave one peripheral blood draw, averaging about 100 mL, which was collected into heparinised tubes. A BD FACSAria II and a panel including CD45RO, CCR7, CD25, CD127, CD95 and CD27 were used to sort naive, central memory, regulatory and stem cell-like memory CD4+ T cells. Purity was above 95% for every sorted population. PBMCs were separated immediately by Lymphoprep density gradient centrifugation and were stained directly, without being cultured. Samples were stained and sorted in pairs, with one healthy donor and one patient per experiment, so that batch effects were minimized. V is pruned by 6 bases and J by 7 bases, leaving 5 bases of the junction without a gene match. The CDR3 covers 12 residues, taking in both the cysteine and the phenylalanine. The kept DNA is CDR3 alone, 36 bases in frame from the first base. In the germline V gene, CDR1 corresponds to SQVTM and CDR2 to ANQGSEA.

This clone has more than one count but fewer than ten. No cognate antigen has been identified for it. One base away there is no much larger clone; base qualities are not given. The entire amount of isolated RNA was reverse transcribed using the High Capacity cDNA Reverse Transcription Kit, so the sequenced TCRB transcripts were expressed ones. Deep immunoSEQ sequencing was applied to naive, central memory and regulatory T cell samples, giving an average of around 4 million total reads per sample. After sorted cells were lysed in RLT buffer, RNA was extracted with DNase-treated RNeasy Micro or Mini kits, with the choice depending on cell number. To prevent cross-contamination, every cell subset was processed on its own, while patient and healthy donor samples were processed together. TCRB sequences were amplified from cDNA with the immunoSEQ multiplex PCR, producing 87-bp fragments spanning the CDR3 region. Amplicons were sequenced on the Illumina HiSeq platform. The paper's processing steps were these. Synthetic template baselines were used to correct PCR bias computationally, reads within Hamming distance 2 were collapsed, and singletons that could not be merged were discarded. Reads were aligned to IMGT to assign V, D and J genes, CDR3 length, and insertions or deletions at six rearrangement sites. Within each subset, clonotype counts were normalized to sorted cell number, after which true diversity and Gini coefficients were computed with the tcR R package. The overlap coefficient, calculated on TCRB nucleotide sequences, was used to quantify repertoire sharing. As a proxy for the pre-selection repertoire, out-of-frame TCRB sequences from naive cells were analyzed. In TCRdb, the immuneACCESS table is reduced to in-frame sequences with V and J assigned. These tables do not hold every clone; where another copy was compared, an unresolved V gene accounts for under half, and the others remain unexplained. That table furnishes V, J and clone size, whereas the DNA furnished D and trimming. Counted in this sample were more than 300,000 clones; more than 12% of them appeared once. About 0.018% of the sample is in the top ten clones.

Sample: naive CD4+ T cells from blood. The cell subset or site label of this sample denotes: true naive CD4+ T cells. This clonotype was obtained from a woman aged 18 to 35 in good health. The sequence joins TRBV29-1 to TRBJ1-4; TRBD1 fits 7 bases in the junction. The sequence in DNA is TGCAGCGTCCCAGGGGGTAGTGAAAAACTGTTTTTT. The encoded protein is CSVPGGSEKLFF.